This is a list of T cell receptor beta chains from one sample in a study of T cell repertoires in cytomegalovirus infection. TCRdb re-called the reads through MiXCR, storing one row per CDR3 protein. The sample includes hundreds of thousands of distinct CDR3 sequences, roughly 31% seen only once; the top ten take roughly an eighth. The sequencing sample was made of PBMCs. Receptor source: a human donor in good health (CMV status not recorded). Some clones in this sample may be carry-over from other donors' samples. CDR3s include the opening cysteine and the closing phenylalanine or tryptophan. Fields, in order: D gene, clone size, V gene, J gene, CDR3 protein, CDR3 DNA. D genes are given only for firm matches. Part of the rows lack a size; the others show once, few, many or a class for expanded clones.

TRBD1	many	TRBV7-2	TRBJ2-2	CASSSRDRGFANTGELFF	TGTGCCAGCAGCTCCCGGGACAGGGGTTTCGCGAACACCGGGGAGCTGTTTTTT
TRBD1	few	TRBV12-3/TRBV12-4	TRBJ2-1	CASSPDRGPLGEQFF	TGTGCCAGCAGTCCGGACAGGGGGCCTCTTGGTGAGCAGTTCTTC
NA	NA	TRBV19	TRBJ2-1	CASSIGGVYNEQFF	TGTGCCAGTAGTATTGGCGGGGTCTACAATGAGCAGTTCTTC
NA	NA	TRBV4-1	TRBJ2-2	CSSSREGSWGADVELFF	TGCTCCAGCAGCCGGGAAGGGAGCTGGGGGGCCGACGTGGAGCTGTTTTTT
NA	NA	TRBV15	TRBJ2-7	CATSPLRELYEQYF	TGTGCCACCAGCCCCCTGAGAGAGCTCTACGAGCAGTACTTC
NA	NA	TRBV4-3	TRBJ2-5	CASSQDWKSMRETQYF	TGCGCCAGCAGCCAAGATTGGAAGTCTATGAGGGAGACCCAGTACTTC
NA	few	TRBV6-2/TRBV6-3	TRBJ1-5	CASSHPGNQPQHF	TGTGCCAGCAGTCACCCGGGCAATCAGCCCCAGCATTTT
TRBD2	many	TRBV7-2	TRBJ2-3	CASSLVVTSGTDTQYF	TGTGCCAGCAGCTTAGTAGTGACTAGCGGCACAGATACGCAGTATTTT
TRBD1	NA	TRBV6-5	TRBJ2-2	CASKGTGVGTGELFF	TGTGCCAGCAAGGGGACAGGGGTCGGTACCGGGGAGCTGTTTTTT
NA	many	TRBV4-1	TRBJ2-7	CASSSSDSYEQYF	TGCGCCAGCAGCTCATCGGACAGCTACGAGCAGTACTTC
NA	many	TRBV12-3/TRBV12-4	TRBJ2-5	CASSSRRGETQYF	TGTGCCAGCAGTTCCAGGAGGGGAGAGACCCAGTACTTC